These 4 T cell receptor beta chains came from one sample sequenced in a study of T cells in Graves' hyperthyroidism and ophthalmopathy. The TCR beta CDR3 regions underwent amplification using RNA transcripts as the source. The HTBI primer set served for first-round RT-PCR of the TCR CDR3. TCRdb independently ran MiXCR on the multiplex PCR reads; one entry per CDR3 protein. The repertoire holds roughly 45,000 distinct CDR3 sequences, with 49% as singletons. Material: peripheral blood or thyroid tissue (not recorded which). These receptors were obtained from a woman aged 45-65 years with Graves' hyperthyroidism.

The sample holds many counts of this clonotype. The V call is TRBV3-1, the J call TRBJ2-7, with D perhaps matching TRBD1 or TRBD2 (5 bases each). V was clipped by 2 bases and J by 4 bases, with 15 bases between them. Looked up from germline, CDR1 is LGHDT and CDR2 is YNNKEL (reference sequence). This CDR3 comprises 15 residues. The CDR3 region is CASSQLRGVGYEQYF. CDR3 in DNA: TGTGCCAGCAGCCAATTAAGAGGGGTCGGGTACGAGCAGTACTTC.

This clonotype appeared many times. The V and J genes are TRBV20-1 and TRBJ2-7; perhaps TRBD1 as D (6 bases). Germline CDR1 reads DFQATT; CDR2 reads SNEGSKA (reference sequence). This CDR3 is 16 amino acids long. V was clipped by 6 bases and J by 0 bases, with 21 bases between them. Here the CDR3 DNA reads TGCAGTGCCACCGACAGGACCAACACCCTCTCCTACGAGCAGTACTTC. Protein: CSATDRTNTLSYEQYF.

This clonotype was recorded only once. This rearrangement joins TRBV15 to TRBJ2-2, with 8 bases identical to TRBD2. This CDR3 has 17 amino acids. Trimming removed 3 bases from V and 6 bases from J; junction bases left unmatched: 12. CDR1 LNHNV and CDR2 YYDKDF come from the germline V gene (reference sequence). The CDR3 protein is CATSSREGGIYSGELFF. In DNA, the CDR3 is TGTGCCACCAGCAGCCGGGAGGGCGGCATCTACTCCGGGGAGCTGTTTTTT. The entire variable domain, with the rest obtained from reference TRBV15 and TRBJ2-2, is as follows: DAMVIQNPRYQVTQFGKPVTLSCSQTLNHNVMYWYQQKSSQAPKLLFHYYDKDFNNEADTPDNFQSRRPNTSFCFLDIRSPGLGDTAMYLCATSSREGGIYSGELFFGEGSRLTVL.

As to this clonotype: The conserved closing phenylalanine or tryptophan is absent in this CDR3, likely reflecting a read error. The chain is built from TRBV7-6 and TRBJ2-7, with a possible D match to TRBD1 (5 bases). The CDR3 has 13 residues. Per the germline V gene, CDR1 is SGHVS and CDR2 is FNYEAQ. V was cut by 9 bases and J by 3 bases, with 15 bases left in between. The CDR3 reads CARSAGPNYEQYS. CDR3 nucleotides: TGTGCCAGGAGCGCAGGGCCAAACTACGAGCAGTACTCC.